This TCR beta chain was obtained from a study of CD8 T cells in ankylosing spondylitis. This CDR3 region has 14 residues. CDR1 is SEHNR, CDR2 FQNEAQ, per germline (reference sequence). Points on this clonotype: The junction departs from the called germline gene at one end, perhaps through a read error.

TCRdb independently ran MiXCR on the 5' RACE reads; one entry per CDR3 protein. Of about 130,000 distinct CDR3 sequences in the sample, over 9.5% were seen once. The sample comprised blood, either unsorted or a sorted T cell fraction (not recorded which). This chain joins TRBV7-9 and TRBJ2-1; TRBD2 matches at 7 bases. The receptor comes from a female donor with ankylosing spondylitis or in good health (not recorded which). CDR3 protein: CASSLLGSLADHVF. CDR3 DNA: TGTGCCAGCAGCTTATTAGGGTCCCTAGCGGACCACGTTTTC.